The T cell receptor (beta chain) described here comes from a study of blood T cell repertoires in COVID-19. Data came from immunoSEQ multiplex PCR; TCRdb stores just in-frame clones and leaves some out. The sample has 150,000 to 200,000 clones, around 85% seen once. V shed 10 bases and J 6 bases; nucleotides not matched to a gene: 4. The CDR3 is made up of 11 amino acids. The germline gives CDR1 SNHLY, CDR2 FYNNEI. Sequencing was done on a sample of peripheral blood. This sequence joins TRBV2 and TRBJ2-3; 7 nucleotides line up with TRBD1. This receptor was obtained from a man aged 55 to 70 with active or convalescent COVID-19. In DNA, the CDR3 is TGTGCCACTTTGGGACAGGATACGCAGTATTTT. It encodes CATLGQDTQYF.